A selection of T cell receptor beta chains follows, all from one sample in a study of shared clonotypes between healthy human individuals. Produced via immunoSEQ multiplex PCR; TCRdb's table is partial and in-frame only. The sample contains some 2.3 million clones, more than 85% of which appear only once. The specimen sequenced was naive CD4+ T cells from PBMCs. The origin of the receptors is a man younger than 35 in good health. Some clones in this sample may be carry-over from other donors' samples. The CDR3 runs from the conserved cysteine through the conserved F or W. A D gene is named only where the DNA matches it firmly. Expanded clones are given a class, and other clones once, few, many or no size at all.

v_call	j_call	clone_size	d_call	cdr3_aa	cdr3_nt
TRBV5-4	TRBJ1-2	-	-	CASSLAGDYGYTF	TGTGCCAGCAGCTTGGCCGGGGACTATGGCTACACCTTC
TRBV19	TRBJ2-5	-	-	CASSIARAVETQYF	TGTGCCAGTAGTATTGCCAGGGCCGTTGAGACCCAGTACTTC
TRBV18	TRBJ1-2	-	-	CASSPTAKANYGYTF	TGTGCCAGCTCACCAACGGCAAAAGCTAACTATGGCTACACCTTC
TRBV7-3	TRBJ2-7	-	-	CASSLTSASEQYF	TGTGCCAGCAGCTTAACTAGTGCCTCCGAGCAGTACTTC
TRBV6-6	TRBJ2-1	-	TRBD2	CASSPPGTSGYNEQFF	TGTGCCAGCAGTCCCCCCGGGACTAGCGGGTACAATGAGCAGTTCTTC
TRBV15	TRBJ2-5	-	TRBD2	CATSRTSEETQYF	TGTGCCACCAGCCGAACTAGCGAAGAGACCCAGTACTTC
TRBV6-5	TRBJ1-1	-	-	CASSPDRTAEAFF	TGTGCCAGCAGTCCAGACAGGACGGCTGAAGCTTTCTTT
TRBV5-4	TRBJ1-1	-	-	CASSLEAGTVTEAFF	TGTGCCAGCAGCTTGGAGGCCGGGACGGTCACTGAAGCTTTCTTT
TRBV28	TRBJ2-3	-	-	CASSSQTGTDTQYF	TGTGCCAGCAGTTCCCAGACCGGCACAGATACGCAGTATTTT
TRBV30	TRBJ2-3	once	TRBD2	CAWIAGLAGADTQYF	TGTGCCTGGATCGCCGGGCTAGCGGGAGCGGATACGCAGTATTTT
TRBV9	TRBJ2-3	few	-	CASSVGTDTQYF	TGTGCCAGCAGCGTAGGTACAGATACGCAGTATTTT
TRBV6-1	TRBJ2-5	-	-	CASSIGLIFGETQYF	TGTGCCAGCTCGATCGGGCTCATCTTCGGGGAGACCCAGTACTTC
TRBV29-1	TRBJ2-5	-	-	CSVGLGAGTGGFETQYF	TGCAGCGTCGGGCTTGGCGCAGGGACTGGGGGTTTTGAGACCCAGTACTTC
TRBV28	TRBJ2-1	-	TRBD2	CASRAASGRDYNEQFF	TGTGCCAGCAGAGCGGCTAGCGGGAGGGACTACAATGAGCAGTTCTTC
TRBV7-3	TRBJ1-3	-	-	CASSPRGPSGNTIYF	TGTGCCAGCAGCCCCCGGGGGCCCTCTGGAAACACCATATATTTT
TRBV5-1	TRBJ1-1	-	-	CASSYDNRPEAFF	TGCGCCAGCAGCTATGACAATCGGCCTGAAGCTTTCTTT
TRBV11-2	TRBJ2-1	-	-	CASSLDPARGNEQFF	TGTGCCAGCAGCTTAGATCCGGCTCGTGGGAATGAGCAGTTCTTC
TRBV28	TRBJ1-1	-	TRBD1	CASSLGGQIRHTEAFF	TGTGCCAGCAGTTTGGGGGGACAGATTAGGCACACTGAAGCTTTCTTT
TRBV19	TRBJ2-6	once	-	CASKMTAGANVLTF	TGTGCCAGTAAAATGACGGCTGGGGCCAACGTCCTGACTTTC
TRBV27	TRBJ1-4	-	-	CASSFVQGGEKLFF	TGTGCCAGCAGTTTCGTACAGGGAGGAGAAAAACTGTTTTTT
TRBV5-1	TRBJ2-3	-	TRBD2	CASSRSLAGGTDTQYF	TGCGCCAGCAGTCGGTCCCTAGCGGGAGGCACAGATACGCAGTATTTT
TRBV28	TRBJ2-1	-	TRBD2	CASSLLRGGRAGNEQFF	TGTGCCAGCAGTTTACTCCGAGGCGGGAGGGCTGGGAATGAGCAGTTCTTC
TRBV28	TRBJ2-7	once	-	CASSLSGTSYEQYF	TGTGCCAGCAGTTTATCTGGGACTTCCTACGAGCAGTACTTC
TRBV11-2	TRBJ2-6	once	-	CASSLGTAAGANVLTF	TGTGCCAGCAGCTTAGGGACGGCGGCGGGGGCCAACGTCCTGACTTTC
TRBV11-2	TRBJ2-2	-	-	CASSLALANTGELFF	TGTGCCAGCAGCTTAGCCCTAGCGAACACCGGGGAGCTGTTTTTT
TRBV11-2	TRBJ1-1	-	TRBD1	CASSPGTGTEAFF	TGTGCCAGCAGCCCTGGGACAGGTACTGAAGCTTTCTTT
TRBV19	TRBJ2-5	-	TRBD2	CASSIGEGLGETQYF	TGTGCCAGTAGTATAGGGGAGGGATTGGGAGAGACCCAGTACTTC
TRBV27	TRBJ1-2	-	TRBD1	CASSLLAGTGVFYGYTF	TGTGCCAGCAGTTTACTGGCCGGGACAGGGGTTTTCTATGGCTACACCTTC
TRBV9	TRBJ2-3	-	-	CASSVARNTDTQYF	TGTGCCAGCAGCGTAGCTCGGAACACAGATACGCAGTATTTT
TRBV7-2	TRBJ2-5	-	TRBD1	CASSLSGGPQETQYF	TGTGCCAGCAGCTTATCAGGGGGTCCCCAAGAGACCCAGTACTTC
TRBV5-1	TRBJ2-7	once	TRBD2	CASSSPAGTSGRSYEQYF	TGCGCCAGCAGCTCCCCCGCCGGGACTAGCGGGCGGTCCTACGAGCAGTACTTC
TRBV18	TRBJ1-4	-	-	CASSPRVRGSNEKLFF	TGTGCCAGCTCACCACGGGTGAGGGGGTCTAATGAAAAACTGTTTTTT
TRBV5-5	TRBJ2-5	-	-	CASSFEGSETQYF	TGTGCCAGCAGCTTTGAAGGGTCTGAGACCCAGTACTTC
TRBV9	TRBJ1-1	-	TRBD1	CASSVADRVNGAFF	TGTGCCAGCAGCGTAGCGGACAGGGTTAATGGAGCTTTCTTT
TRBV18	TRBJ2-3	-	TRBD2	CASSPAGGADTQYF	TGTGCCAGCTCACCAGCGGGAGGAGCAGATACGCAGTATTTT
TRBV29-1	TRBJ1-1	-	-	CSVRPGANTEAFF	TGCAGCGTTCGTCCAGGAGCAAACACTGAAGCTTTCTTT
TRBV2	TRBJ2-5	-	-	CASSTGTLETQYF	TGTGCCAGCAGTACGGGGACTTTGGAGACCCAGTACTTC
TRBV7-2	TRBJ1-1	-	-	CASRTGRTNTEAFF	TGTGCCAGCAGGACGGGACGGACGAACACTGAAGCTTTCTTT
TRBV6-1	TRBJ1-5	-	-	CASSEARGGQPQHF	TGTGCCAGCAGTGAAGCCCGGGGTGGCCAGCCCCAGCATTTT
TRBV18	TRBJ1-1	-	TRBD1	CASSRQGNTEAFF	TGTGCCAGCTCACGACAGGGTAACACTGAAGCTTTCTTT
TRBV30	TRBJ1-2	-	-	CAWSVGTHYGYTF	TGTGCCTGGAGTGTAGGGACACACTATGGCTACACCTTC
TRBV4-2	TRBJ2-7	-	TRBD2	CASSQDREGLAGYEQYF	TGTGCCAGCAGCCAAGATCGTGAGGGACTAGCGGGGTACGAGCAGTACTTC
TRBV19	TRBJ1-2	-	TRBD1	CASSNRRDSAYGYTF	TGTGCCAGTAGTAACCGCCGGGACAGTGCCTATGGCTACACCTTC
TRBV28	TRBJ2-2	-	TRBD1	CASNHRGTGELFF	TGTGCCAGTAACCACAGGGGCACCGGGGAGCTGTTTTTT
TRBV7-9	TRBJ2-2	-	-	CASSFGSGRTGELFF	TGTGCCAGCAGCTTCGGTAGCGGCCGAACCGGGGAGCTGTTTTTT
TRBV27	TRBJ2-1	-	TRBD2	CASSLTLAGVAYNEQFF	TGTGCCAGCAGTTTAACCCTAGCGGGAGTGGCCTACAATGAGCAGTTCTTC
TRBV14	TRBJ1-1	few	-	CASSQYVGAGNTEAFF	TGTGCCAGCAGCCAGTATGTGGGGGCTGGGAACACTGAAGCTTTCTTT
TRBV7-9	TRBJ2-3	-	-	CASSLAWRAF	TGTGCCAGCAGCTTAGCGTGGAGGGCTTTT
TRBV6-5	TRBJ2-2	-	TRBD2	CASWWTSQVVGELFF	TGTGCCAGTTGGTGGACTAGCCAGGTGGTCGGGGAGCTGTTTTTT
TRBV6-5	TRBJ2-7	-	-	CASSYSVLWPYEQYF	TGTGCCAGCAGTTACTCAGTATTATGGCCCTACGAGCAGTACTTC